This TCR beta chain was observed in a study of blood T cell repertoires in COVID-19 (dated by TCRdb to about 2020). Background on the whole study: The collaborator samples originated in the United States, Italy and Spain and spanned the acute and convalescent phases of COVID-19. The repertoires were made available in a free public database intended to serve as a resource for research on the immune response to SARS-CoV-2. HLA class I and class II types, where available, came from metadata supplied by the sample provider rather than from assay-based typing. Deeply sampled blood TCRbeta repertoires from subjects exposed to, actively infected with, or recovered from COVID-19 were included in the dataset. The prospective study material was composed of cDNA or gDNA derived from T cells, B-cell-depleted T cells, or PBMCs. A de-identified subject ID, COVID-19 status, age in years and sex were almost always included in the sample metadata. Samples were obtained from the ongoing ImmuneRACE study (first 160 participants) and from 1,200 or so subjects provided by 6 global collaborators.

The full study reports these points: How much clinical and demographic metadata was included differed by source and by participant, and the metadata was provided uncurated.

Remarks on this clone: Its antigen target is currently unknown. Within one base of it there is no much larger clone, and no base qualities were kept.

Each collaborating institution followed its own protocols to collect whole blood in K2EDTA tubes. Collaborator samples were shipped for TCRbeta analysis as frozen whole blood, isolated PBMCs, or DNA extracted from either sample type. TCRbeta CDR3 regions were amplified from genomic DNA using the immunoSEQ Assay, a bias-controlled multiplex PCR. In the original analysis: The number of nucleated cells in each sample was estimated by amplification of reference gene primers within the assay. To quantify the absolute abundance of each unique TCRbeta CDR3 rearrangement, sequence reads were collapsed and filtered. For each sample, productive Simpson clonality was calculated as the square root of Simpson's diversity index over productive rearrangements. Imported from immuneACCESS, the table was reduced by TCRdb to in-frame sequences with V and J called. These copies leave out some clones; in studies compared against another copy, an unresolved V gene accounts for under half, and the cause of the remainder is not known. The D gene and trimming were derived from the DNA, and the V and J assignments and clone size from that table. This sample comprises about 190,000 clones, roughly nine tenths of them detected only once. 1.1% of the sample rests with the top ten.

Relative to germline, V is missing 3 bases and J is missing 3 bases, with 7 bases of the junction outside any gene match. The CDR3 numbers 16 residues from cysteine through phenylalanine. This entry keeps only the CDR3 DNA: 48 bases, framed from base 1. For CDR1 and CDR2, the germline V gene lists SGHRS and YFSETQ. Sequenced input: peripheral blood. The receptor comes from a man aged 25-45 years with acute or convalescent COVID-19. The V and J genes are TRBV5-1 and TRBJ1-5; TRBD1 fits 9 bases in the junction. The DNA sequence reads TGCGCCAGCAGCTCCCGGGACAGGGCTATCAATCAGCCCCAGCATTTT. Translated, it gives CASSSRDRAINQPQHF.